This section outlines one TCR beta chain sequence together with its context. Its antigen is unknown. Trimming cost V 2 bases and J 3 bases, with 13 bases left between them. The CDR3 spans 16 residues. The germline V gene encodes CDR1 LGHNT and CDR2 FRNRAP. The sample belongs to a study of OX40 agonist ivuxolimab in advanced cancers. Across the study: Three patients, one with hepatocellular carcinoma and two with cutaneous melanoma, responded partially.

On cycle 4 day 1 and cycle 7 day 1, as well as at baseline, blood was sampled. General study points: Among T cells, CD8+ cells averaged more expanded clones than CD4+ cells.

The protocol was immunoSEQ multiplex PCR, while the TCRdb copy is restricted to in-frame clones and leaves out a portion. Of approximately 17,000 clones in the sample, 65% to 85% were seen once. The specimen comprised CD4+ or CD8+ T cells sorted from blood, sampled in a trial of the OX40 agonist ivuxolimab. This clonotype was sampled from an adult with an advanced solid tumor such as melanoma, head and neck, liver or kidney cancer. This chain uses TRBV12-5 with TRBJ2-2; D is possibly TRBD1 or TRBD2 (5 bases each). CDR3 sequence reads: CASGLFTGRYTGELFF. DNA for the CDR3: TGTGCTAGTGGTTTGTTTACGGGGCGGTACACCGGGGAGCTGTTTTTT.